These 22 T cell receptor beta chains originate from one sample sequenced in a study of CD8 T cells in Susac syndrome. Roughly 0.5 to 1 ug RNA was reverse transcribed with random hexamers. TCRdb called the immunoSEQ multiplex PCR reads again in MiXCR, with one record for every CDR3 protein. The sample shows about 140,000 distinct CDR3 sequences, 85% to 95% of them seen only once. Material: CD8+ T cells from PBMCs. These receptors originate from a human donor with Susac syndrome.

The chain has TRBV7-6 and TRBJ2-3; TRBD1 might be the D (6 bases). V was shortened by 4 bases and J by 0 bases, with 11 bases between the two germline ends. CDR3 length: 15 amino acids. Germline V lookup: CDR1 SGHVS, CDR2 FNYEAQ. The DNA for the CDR3 is TGTGCCAGCAGCTACACAGGGTCTAGCACAGATACGCAGTATTTT. Its protein product is CASSYTGSSTDTQYF. The entire variable domain, with the rest obtained from reference TRBV7-6 and TRBJ2-3, is as follows: GAGVSQSPRYKVTKRGQDVALRCDPISGHVSLYWYRQALGQGPEFLTYFNYEAQQDKSGLPNDRFSAERPEGSISTLTIQRTEQRDSAMYRCASSYTGSSTDTQYFGPGTRLTVL.

The chain is built from TRBV27 and TRBJ2-1, with 8 bases matching TRBD2. Trimming at V came to 10 bases and at J to 6 bases, leaving 11 bases not matched to a gene. Per germline, CDR1 MNHEY and CDR2 SMNVEV (reference sequence). The CDR3 covers 14 residues. CDR3: CATEPGSGGNEQFF. The CDR3 region has the DNA TGTGCCACGGAACCAGGGAGCGGGGGCAATGAGCAGTTCTTC.

The CDR3 coding sequence is TGTGCCAGCCGAGGGACAGACCTCCCCAATGAGCAGTTCTTC. This sequence encodes CASRGTDLPNEQFF. This sequence joins TRBV9 and TRBJ2-1; 7 nucleotides agree with TRBD1. CDR3 size: 14 residues. J gave up 6 bases and V 7 bases, and 10 bases lay outside the gene matches. Germline CDR1 SGDLS, CDR2 YYNGEE.

In its sample, this clonotype was seen once. This chain joins TRBV6-6 and TRBJ2-5; D unresolved. Germline-derived CDR1 and CDR2 are MNHNY and SVGAGI (reference sequence). This CDR3 is 11 amino acids long. V lost 7 bases, J lost 7 bases, and 10 bases lay in between. The CDR3 DNA follows: TGTGCCAGCATTACCGGCGGGACCCAGTACTTC. Protein sequence: CASITGGTQYF.

The chain carries TRBV9 and TRBJ2-7, with unresolved D. CDR1 and CDR2 from the germline V gene are SGDLS and YYNGEE. V lost 0 bases and J lost 1, with 8 bases in between. The CDR3 is 14 amino acids. For the CDR3, the DNA is TGTGCCAGCAGCGTAGGGGCTGATTCCTACGAGCAGTACTTC. This sequence encodes CASSVGADSYEQYF. The complete variable domain, with remaining parts taken from reference TRBV9 and TRBJ2-7, reads DSGVTQTPKHLITATGQRVTLRCSPRSGDLSVYWYQQSLDQGLQFLIQYYNGEERAKGNILERFSAQQFPDLHSELNLSSLELGDSALYFCASSVGADSYEQYFGPGTRLTVT.

In this sample, this clonotype turned up once. The CDR3 spells CASSFPSSGSLNEQFF. CDR3 nucleotides: TGTGCCAGCAGTTTTCCTTCTAGCGGGAGTCTCAATGAGCAGTTCTTC. The V and J genes are TRBV27 and TRBJ2-1; 10 positions match TRBD2. Germline V CDR1 and CDR2: MNHEY, SMNVEV (reference sequence). The CDR3 consists of 16 residues. Trimming took 3 bases from V and 6 from J; bases not matched to a gene: 8.

This chain joins TRBV29-1 and TRBJ1-1, with 7 bases identical to TRBD1. The V segment lost 5 bases and the J segment 5 bases; nucleotides outside the gene matches: 8. The length of the CDR3 is 13 residues. The germline V gene encodes CDR1 SQVTM and CDR2 ANQGSEA. The DNA of the CDR3 is TGCAGCGTTTACGACAGGGTAGATACTGAAGCTTTCTTT. Residues: CSVYDRVDTEAFF.

The CDR3 bases are TGTGCCAGCAGCTACCGGGGAGATACGCAGTATTTT. Translating it yields CASSYRGDTQYF. The chain has TRBV6-5 and TRBJ2-3; D possibly corresponds to TRBD2 (5 bases). This CDR3 has 12 residues. Germline assignment: CDR1 MNHEY and CDR2 SVGAGI. V lost 6 bases, J lost 5 bases, and 9 bases lay in between.

The V call is TRBV7-9, the J call TRBJ2-3; TRBD1 matches at 8 bases. CDR3 length equals 15 residues. J gave up 2 bases and V 5 bases, and 6 bases lay outside the gene matches. CDR1 SEHNR and CDR2 FQNEAQ come from the germline V gene (reference sequence). CDR3: CASSTGTGNTDTQYF. CDR3 sequence (DNA): TGTGCCAGCAGCACCGGGACAGGCAACACAGATACGCAGTATTTT.

The J gene is TRBJ1-5, the V gene TRBV7-2; D remains unclear. This CDR3 is built from 13 residues. CDR1 and CDR2 (germline): SGHTA, FQGNSA. Trimming cost V 6 bases and J 7 bases, with 13 bases left between them. This CDR3 reads CASSPLPGQPQHF. The DNA of the CDR3 is TGTGCCAGCAGTCCATTGCCTGGCCAGCCCCAGCATTTT. Using reference TRBV7-2 and TRBJ1-5 for the parts outside the CDR3, the full variable domain is GAGVSQSPSNKVTEKGKDVELRCDPISGHTALYWYRQSLGQGLEFLIYFQGNSAPDKSGLPSDRFSAERTGGSVSTLTIQRTQQEDSAVYLCASSPLPGQPQHFGDGTRLSIL.

The CDR3 DNA reads as TGTGCCAGCAGTTTCGGACACCTCAGCACTGAAGCTTTCTTT. It translates to CASSFGHLSTEAFF. The chain is built from TRBV27 and TRBJ1-1, with D possibly matching TRBD1 (5 bases). Germline V gene sequence: CDR1 MNHEY, CDR2 SMNVEV (reference sequence). V was clipped by 3 bases and J by 4 bases, with 12 bases between them. The CDR3 runs 14 residues.

The chain recombines TRBV4-1 with TRBJ1-1; D gene ambiguous. This CDR3 has 15 amino acids. The V gene lost 0 bases and the J gene lost 4 bases, with 12 bases spanning the gap. Germline assignment: CDR1 MGHRA and CDR2 YSYEKL. DNA for the CDR3: TGCGCCAGCAGCCAAGAGGTCCCGGGTGGCACTGAAGCTTTCTTT. As protein: CASSQEVPGGTEAFF.

The gene calls are TRBV4-1 and TRBJ2-1, with TRBD2 matching 10 bases. Germline V gene data show CDR1 as MGHRA and CDR2 as YSYEKL. V gave up 8 bases and J gave up 9 bases; unmatched junction bases: 10. This CDR3 comprises 14 residues. The CDR3 DNA sequence: TGCGCCAGCTGGTACGTAGCGGGAGGTGGTGAGCAGTTCTTC. This codes for CASWYVAGGGEQFF.

This clonotype showed up just once. The chain carries TRBV5-4 and TRBJ2-7, with 14 bases that match TRBD2. V lost 4 bases and J lost 4; bases outside the gene matches: 7. This CDR3 has 16 amino acids. Germline V gives CDR1 SGHNT, CDR2 YYREEE (reference sequence). CDR3 loop: CASSRGLAGAGYEQYF. The DNA for the CDR3 is TGTGCCAGCAGCCGGGGACTAGCGGGAGCGGGGTACGAGCAGTACTTC.

V usage is TRBV19 and J usage is TRBJ2-3; possible D gene TRBD1, 5 bases. CDR1 is LNHDA and CDR2 is SQIVND in the germline V gene (reference sequence). Deletions cut 5 bases from V and 4 bases from J, with 19 bases between. The CDR3 contains 16 residues. DNA for the CDR3: TGTGCCAGTAGTCAGCCTGGGGCAGGACCCCCAGATACGCAGTATTTT. Protein product: CASSQPGAGPPDTQYF.

CDR3 amino acids: CASSFAYSGSADTQYF. The CDR3 DNA sequence: TGTGCCAGCAGCTTCGCCTATAGCGGTTCCGCAGATACGCAGTATTTT. This chain joins TRBV5-6 and TRBJ2-3; a possible D gene is TRBD2 (6 bases). Per germline, CDR1 SGHDT and CDR2 YYEEEE. The CDR3 spans 16 residues. V lost 2 bases, J lost 4 bases, and 17 bases lay in between.

V is TRBV7-2 and J is TRBJ2-1; 10 bases fit TRBD2. CDR3 length: 17 residues. Germline CDR1 is SGHTA and CDR2 is FQGNSA. The J segment lost 7 bases and the V segment lost 2 bases, leaving 11 bases of the junction unmatched. The CDR3 DNA is TGTGCCAGCAGCTTATATTTTCTAGCGGGAGAGGAGAATGAGCAGTTCTTC. The encoded protein is CASSLYFLAGEENEQFF.

This clonotype was recorded once. V usage is TRBV4-1 and J usage is TRBJ2-7, with D perhaps TRBD1 (5 bases). The germline V gene has CDR1 MGHRA and CDR2 YSYEKL. The CDR3 totals 14 residues. V was clipped by 0 bases and J by 5 bases, with 11 bases between them. The DNA for the CDR3 is TGCGCCAGCAGCCAAGATACAGTAGGGGACGAGCAGTACTTC. Amino acids: CASSQDTVGDEQYF.

The gene calls are TRBV27 and TRBJ2-3; a possible D gene is TRBD1 (6 bases). The V gene's germline CDR1 is MNHEY and CDR2 SMNVEV (reference sequence). The CDR3 contains 15 residues. Trimming took 6 bases from V and 3 from J, leaving 16 bases between them. The CDR3 DNA reads as TGTGCCAGCAGGGGGGCCCCCTCTAGTACAGATACGCAGTATTTT. Translated, it gives CASRGAPSSTDTQYF.

The chain recombines TRBV20-1 with TRBJ2-1; the match to TRBD2 covers 14 bases. There are 15 residues in the CDR3. The V gene's germline CDR1 is DFQATT and CDR2 SNEGSKA (reference sequence). With V trimmed by 3 bases and J by 8 bases, 6 bases remained unmatched. CDR3 coding DNA: TGCAGTGCTAGTCGGACTAGCGGGAGGAAGGATGAGCAGTTCTTC. Amino acids: CSASRTSGRKDEQFF.

CDR3 nucleotide sequence: TGTGCCAGCAGCTTAAGCTCTCGGGGGCAATTGGACTATGGCTACACCTTC. Translated, it gives CASSLSSRGQLDYGYTF. V gene TRBV13 combines with J gene TRBJ1-2; TRBD1 is a possible D gene (6 bases). Germline V lookup: CDR1 PRHDT, CDR2 FYEKMQ (reference sequence). The CDR3 extends over 17 amino acids. V was pared by 2 bases and J by 3 bases, with 19 bases between. The full variable domain, in which reference TRBV13 and TRBJ1-2 provide the parts outside the CDR3, is AAGVIQSPRHLIKEKRETATLKCYPIPRHDTVYWYQQGPGQDPQFLISFYEKMQSDKGSIPDRFSAQQFSDYHSELNMSSLELGDSALYFCASSLSSRGQLDYGYTFGSGTRLTVV.

The J gene is TRBJ2-7, the V gene TRBV13, with D unclear. Trimming stripped 4 bases from V and 1 base from J, with 11 bases between. From germline, CDR1 is PRHDT and CDR2 FYEKMQ (reference sequence). The CDR3 spans 14 residues. CDR3 sequence (DNA): TGTGCCAGCAGCTCGGTCGAGCTTTCCTACGAGCAGTACTTC. Translated: CASSSVELSYEQYF.